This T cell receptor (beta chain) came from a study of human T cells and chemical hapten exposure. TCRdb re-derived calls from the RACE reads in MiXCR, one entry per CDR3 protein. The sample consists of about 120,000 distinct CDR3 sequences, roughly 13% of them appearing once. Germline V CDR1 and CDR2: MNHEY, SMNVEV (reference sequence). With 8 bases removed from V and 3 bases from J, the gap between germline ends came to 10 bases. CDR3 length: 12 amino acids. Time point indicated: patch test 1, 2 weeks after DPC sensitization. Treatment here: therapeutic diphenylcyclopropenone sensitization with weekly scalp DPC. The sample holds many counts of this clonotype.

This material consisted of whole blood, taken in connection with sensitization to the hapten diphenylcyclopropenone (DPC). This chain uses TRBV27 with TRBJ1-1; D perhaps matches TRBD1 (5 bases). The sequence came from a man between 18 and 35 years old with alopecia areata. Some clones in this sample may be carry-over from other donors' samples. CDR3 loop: CASRGSYTEAFF. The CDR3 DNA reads TGTGCCAGCCGGGGCAGTTACACTGAAGCTTTCTTT.